This T cell receptor (beta chain) was captured in a study of regulatory T cells in long-lasting Graves disease. At the level of the study: Antithyroid drug intake by newly diagnosed Graves' patients had lasted under 3 months.

This clonotype was counted ten times or more. Between the trimmed V and J ends, which lost 2 bases and 0 bases, there was a span of 12 bases. This CDR3 comprises 16 residues. Germline V CDR1 and CDR2: KGHSH, LQKENI. The time point: newly diagnosed GD, antithyroid drugs for less than 3 months. There was RNA extracted from PBMCs, and the TCR library was made from it. Library construction for TCR beta used iRepertoire HTBI primers and Arm-PCR of CDR3 regions. TCRdb re-analysed the multiplex PCR reads in MiXCR, keeping a single row per CDR3 protein. In the table there are approximately 360,000 distinct CDR3 sequences, around 11% of which are singletons. This sample also appeared in a second study, on T cells in Graves' hyperthyroidism and ophthalmopathy. That study reports: HTBI primers drove first-round RT-PCR of the TCR CDR3. Most expanded thyroid clonotypes above 0.001 recurred in blood.

The chain joins TRBV18 to TRBJ2-3; possible D gene TRBD2, 6 bases. The TCR originated in a woman in her late teens or twenties with Graves disease. The sequenced sample was peripheral blood mononuclear cells (PBMCs), obtained at new diagnosis, from a patient treated with antithyroid drugs. Written as DNA, the CDR3 is TGTGCCAGCTCACCAGATGAAGCGGGCAGCACAGATACGCAGTATTTT. Encoded protein: CASSPDEAGSTDTQYF.